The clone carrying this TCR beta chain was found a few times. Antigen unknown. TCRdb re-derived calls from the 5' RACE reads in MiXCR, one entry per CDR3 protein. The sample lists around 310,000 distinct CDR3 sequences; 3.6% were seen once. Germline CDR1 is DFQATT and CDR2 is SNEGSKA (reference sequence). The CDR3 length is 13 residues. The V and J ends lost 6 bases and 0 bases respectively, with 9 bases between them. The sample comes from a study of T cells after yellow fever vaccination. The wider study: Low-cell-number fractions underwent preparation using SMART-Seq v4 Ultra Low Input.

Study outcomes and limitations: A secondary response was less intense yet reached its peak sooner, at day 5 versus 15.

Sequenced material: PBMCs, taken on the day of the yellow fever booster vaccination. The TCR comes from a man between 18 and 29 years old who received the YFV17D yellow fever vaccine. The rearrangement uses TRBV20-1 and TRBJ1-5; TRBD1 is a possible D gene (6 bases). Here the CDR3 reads CSAGGLSNQPQHF. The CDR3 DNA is TGCAGTGCCGGGGGGCTTAGCAATCAGCCCCAGCATTTT.